This T cell receptor (beta chain) emerged from a study of glioma-infiltrating T cells after dendritic cell vaccination (TCRdb year 2016). Background on the whole study: Of the 15 or so glioblastoma patients in the cohort, all drawn from Phase I and II dendritic cell vaccination trials, 9 were newly diagnosed and 6 had recurrent disease. TCR sequencing metrics, including TIL content and tumor-blood repertoire overlap, were correlated with survival after dendritic cell vaccination. Each patient got three intradermal injections of the dendritic cell vaccine, spaced at biweekly intervals, in the arm below the axilla. Patients received autologous tumor lysate-pulsed dendritic cell vaccination between about 2002 and 2013. Deep sequencing of TCR beta CDR3 regions was used to quantify tumor-infiltrating lymphocyte content and compare tumor and blood repertoires in dendritic cell-vaccinated glioblastoma patients. The vaccine consisted of monocyte-derived dendritic cells cultured less than 9 days with IL-4 and GM-CSF, then pulsed overnight with autologous tumor lysate.

What the work shows at the level of the full study, not this receptor alone: After dendritic cell vaccination, a higher estimated pretreatment TIL content predicted longer time to progression and overall survival. The cohort was small and heterogeneous, and full blood and tumor sets were available for few patients, with initial-recurrent tumor pairs available for even fewer patients. The three-group TCR overlap response model was characterized as speculative, and prospective validation of the model was stated to be required. No direct relationship between TCR clonality and survival was found, suggesting that a diverse polyclonal response may matter.

TCRB CDR3 regions were amplified from approximately 2 ug genomic DNA, or all available DNA if less, using the immunoSEQ assay. The multiplex PCR employed 60 forward primers targeting TCR V beta segments and 13 reverse primers targeting J beta segments. To estimate reads per starting template, synthetic control templates were spiked into each sample at limiting dilution. The Illumina HiSeq System generated sequencing reads of 87 bp. As for the authors' bioinformatics: PCR and sequencing errors were removed by a nearest neighbor algorithm that merged closely related sequences. TCR overlap was defined as the percentage of unique tumor TCR beta sequences that were also found in the peripheral blood of the same patient. Held by TCRdb, this immuneACCESS table contains in-frame sequences only and omits some clones. Under half of the omission traces to an unresolved V gene where checked; the cause of the rest is unknown. The DNA was the basis for D and trimming; V, J and clone size are from that table. This sample holds 99,000 or so clones; 80% were observed only once. The ten largest clonotypes hold roughly 5.3% of the sample.

Trimming removed 4 bases from V and 8 bases from J; the gene matches leave 5 bases unexplained. The CDR3 starts with the cysteine, ends with the phenylalanine, and has 14 residues. Only the CDR3 part of the read is kept: 42 bases, read in frame from the first base. According to the germline V gene, CDR1 reads SGHTS and CDR2 reads YDEGEE. Reading the label with the study, this specimen's time point is: after dendritic cell vaccination, including at tumor progression/relapse. Patients were selected on the basis of adequate residual fresh-frozen tumor tissue and more than two years of available survival data. Molecular status otherwise varied across the glioblastoma patients, but none of them carried an isocitrate dehydrogenase mutation. PBMC were collected before vaccination, two weeks after the third vaccination, and at tumor progression when it occurred. The Qiagen DNeasy Blood extraction Kit was used to extract genomic DNA.

Regarding this clone: This clone's antigen is unknown. There are no base qualities to consult, and no much larger clone falls within one base.

The sequence is built from TRBV5-8 and TRBJ2-2; 10 middle bases align to TRBD1. This TCR derives from a human donor with glioblastoma. Sequenced here: blood, sampled after dendritic cell vaccination. The CDR3 corresponds to CASSPGQGKGELFF. The DNA sequence follows: TGTGCCAGCAGCCCGGGACAGGGGAAAGGGGAGCTGTTTTTT. The CDR3, completed at both ends by the reference TRBV5-8 and TRBJ2-2 genes, gives the full variable domain EAGVTQSPTHLIKTRGQQATLRCSPISGHTSVYWYQQALGLGLQFLLWYDEGEERNRGNFPPRFSGRQFPNYSSELNVNALELEDSALYLCASSPGQGKGELFFGEGSRLTVL.